Presented here are 32 T cell receptor beta chains from one specimen sequenced in a study of blood T cell repertoires in COVID-19. Assay: immunoSEQ multiplex PCR; the TCRdb copy retains only in-frame clones and omits some. The sample contains over 120,000 clones, 75% to 90% of which appear only once. Sequences were obtained from peripheral blood. The receptors here all came from a man in his sixties with active or convalescent COVID-19.

This clone turned up a few times. The genes are TRBV7-2 and TRBJ2-7; D perhaps matches TRBD1 (5 bases). V dropped 2 bases and J dropped 5 bases, with 13 bases sitting between them. Germline CDR1 and CDR2: SGHTA and FQGNSA. The length of the CDR3 is 14 residues. CDR3 region: CASSLSVQVHEQYF. DNA for the CDR3: TGTGCCAGCAGCTTATCGGTACAGGTCCACGAGCAGTACTTC. Together with reference TRBV7-2 and TRBJ2-7, the CDR3 gives the full variable domain: GAGVSQSPSNKVTEKGKDVELRCDPISGHTALYWYRQSLGQGLEFLIYFQGNSAPDKSGLPSDRFSAERTGGSVSTLTIQRTQQEDSAVYLCASSLSVQVHEQYFGPGTRLTVT.

The chain employs TRBV4-2 and TRBJ2-3; the D is unclear. Trimming shortened V by 0 bases and J by 14 bases, and 21 bases separated the two germline ends. The germline V gene has CDR1 LGHNA and CDR2 YNFKEQ. The CDR3 covers 15 residues. Here the CDR3 DNA reads TGTGCCAGCAGCCAAGATCCAGAGGAGAGTTCCCGAGTGTATTTT. Amino acid sequence: CASSQDPEESSRVYF.

The V and J genes are TRBV4-2 and TRBJ2-3, with 15 bases that match TRBD2. Germline trimming cut 1 base from V and 2 bases from J; bases unmatched to any gene: 1. Germline values: CDR1 LGHNA, CDR2 YNFKEQ. CDR3 length: 17 amino acids. The DNA of the CDR3 is TGTGCCAGCAGCCAAGGGACTAGCGGGGGGGCCACAGATACGCAGTATTTT. Protein product: CASSQGTSGGATDTQYF.

This clone was found once. The sample has other DNA sequences that encode this CDR3 too. This chain links TRBV18 with TRBJ1-5, with D uncertain. This CDR3 is built from 12 residues. CDR1 and CDR2 from the germline V gene are KGHSH and LQKENI. The V end lost 2 bases, the J end lost 7 bases, and 6 bases lay between the germline ends. For the CDR3, the DNA is TGTGCCAGCTCACCAGGAGGGCAGCCCCAGCATTTT. Translated, it gives CASSPGGQPQHF.

The chain uses TRBV18 and TRBJ2-4; 7 bases line up with TRBD1. Germline CDR1 and CDR2: KGHSH and LQKENI. The CDR3 spans 15 residues. V lost 3 bases, J lost 8 bases, and 10 bases stayed unmatched. The CDR3 coding sequence is TGTGCCAGCTCACCGCGACAGGGTTTAAAGGACATTCAGTACTTC. It encodes CASSPRQGLKDIQYF.

V is TRBV21-1 and J is TRBJ2-3; the table calls TRBD1, which could not be checked here. TRBV21-1 is noted as a pseudogene. There are 19 residues in the CDR3. The CDR3 here is CASSKLRTGGTHSTDTQYF. The CDR3, as DNA: TGTGCCAGCAGCAAACTAAGGACAGGAGGAACCCATAGCACAGATACGCAGTATTTT.

The rearrangement joins TRBV7-2 to TRBJ2-5; D is possibly TRBD2 (6 bases). CDR1 and CDR2 from the germline V gene are SGHTA and FQGNSA. V dropped 5 bases and J dropped 5 bases, with 18 bases sitting between them. CDR3 size: 15 residues. The DNA of the CDR3 is TGTGCCAGCAGCGCCGGGACTTCCCGTAGGGAGACCCAGTACTTC. It translates to CASSAGTSRRETQYF.

J is TRBJ1-5 and V is TRBV5-5; the D is unclear. The germline V and J ends were trimmed by 0 bases and 1 base, with 5 bases remaining between them. The germline V gene has CDR1 SGHKS and CDR2 YYEKEE (reference sequence). The length of the CDR3 is 14 residues. The CDR3 DNA is TGTGCCAGCAGCTTGGATCTGAGCAATCAGCCCCAGCATTTT. As protein: CASSLDLSNQPQHF.

The chain recombines TRBV28 with TRBJ2-5; D ambiguous. Germline assignment: CDR1 MDHEN and CDR2 SYDVKM. V lost 4 bases and J lost 2, with 11 bases in between. There are 14 residues in the CDR3. The CDR3 reads CASSWPTTQETQYF. CDR3 coding DNA: TGTGCCAGCAGTTGGCCTACTACGCAAGAGACCCAGTACTTC.

J is TRBJ1-2 and V is TRBV5-1; no firm D call. CDR3 length equals 14 residues. V was clipped by 2 bases and J by 7 bases, with 15 bases between them. The germline gives CDR1 SGHRS, CDR2 YFSETQ. The CDR3, as DNA: TGCGCCAGCAGCTTTAGCCTCAGTTTTGGTGGCTACACCTTC. Residues: CASSFSLSFGGYTF.

This sequence joins TRBV2 and TRBJ2-5; D might be TRBD2 (6 bases). This CDR3 is 12 amino acids long. Trimming shortened V by 11 bases and J by 4 bases, and 14 bases separated the two germline ends. The V gene's germline CDR1 is SNHLY and CDR2 FYNNEI. The CDR3 DNA is TGTGCCTGCCGGGACGGGGGAGAGACCCAGTACTTC. It yields the protein CACRDGGETQYF.

V is TRBV24-1 and J is TRBJ1-1, with TRBD1 as a possible D gene (6 bases). Germline assignment: CDR1 KGHDR and CDR2 SFDVKD. Trimming removed 5 bases from V and 4 bases from J, with 10 bases in between. This CDR3 is 13 amino acids long. The chain's CDR3 is CATSGGQTTEAFF. CDR3 DNA: TGTGCCACCAGTGGAGGACAGACCACTGAAGCTTTCTTT.

The chain carries TRBV27 and TRBJ2-2, with 12 bases aligning to TRBD2. The CDR3 sequence is 17 residues long. The V gene end was trimmed by 6 bases and the J gene end by 4 bases; junction bases not matched to a gene: 9. Germline CDR1 MNHEY, CDR2 SMNVEV (reference sequence). As DNA, the CDR3 is TGTGCCAGCAGAGTCCTAGCGGGGGGGCGGGTCACCGGGGAGCTGTTTTTT. Translating gives CASRVLAGGRVTGELFF.

The chain employs TRBV29-1 and TRBJ1-4; D might be TRBD1 (6 bases). The germline gives CDR1 SQVTM, CDR2 ANQGSEA. Between the trimmed V and J ends, which lost 7 bases and 11 bases, there was a span of 11 bases. There are 10 residues in the CDR3. The CDR3 is CSALGAKLFF. For the CDR3, the DNA is TGCAGCGCCCTGGGGGCGAAACTGTTTTTT. Variable domain in full (rest from reference TRBV29-1 and TRBJ1-4): SAVISQKPSRDICQRGTSLTIQCQVDSQVTMMFWYRQQPGQSLTLIATANQGSEATYESGFVIDKFPISRPNLTFSTLTVSNMSPEDSSIYLCSALGAKLFFGSGTQLSVL.

The chain has TRBV27 and TRBJ2-1; 10 nucleotides line up with TRBD1. V dropped 6 bases and J dropped 7; count of bases not matched to a gene: 12. The germline V gene has CDR1 MNHEY and CDR2 SMNVEV (reference sequence). This CDR3 region has 16 residues. CDR3 nucleotides: TGTGCCAGCAGCCGCTACTCCGGGACAGGGGCGAATGAGCAGTTCTTC. Its translation: CASSRYSGTGANEQFF.

This chain links TRBV2 with TRBJ2-7; D is perhaps TRBD2 (5 bases). Trimming pared 6 bases from V and 7 bases from J, leaving 13 bases between. This CDR3 has 12 residues. Per germline, CDR1 SNHLY and CDR2 FYNNEI. The CDR3 loop is CASRGLPQEQYF. In DNA form, the CDR3 reads TGTGCCAGCAGAGGACTGCCACAAGAGCAGTACTTC.

The chain recombines TRBV7-2 with TRBJ1-2, with no clear D. The CDR3 sequence is 14 residues long. Germline lookup yields CDR1 SGHTA and CDR2 FQGNSA. V dropped 6 bases and J dropped 3 bases, with 14 bases sitting between them. The CDR3 loop is CASRSRTLHYGYTF. The CDR3 nucleotides read TGTGCCAGCAGATCTCGAACTCTCCACTATGGCTACACCTTC.

V is TRBV6-5 and J is TRBJ2-3, with D possibly matching TRBD2 (6 bases). Germline V gene data show CDR1 as MNHEY and CDR2 as SVGAGI. With 10 bases removed from V and 0 bases from J, the gap between germline ends came to 14 bases. The CDR3 runs to 14 residues. CDR3 DNA: TGTGCCATCACGCGGGACTTTAGCACAGATACGCAGTATTTT. Its translation is CAITRDFSTDTQYF.

This clone was detected only once. The genes are TRBV7-2 and TRBJ2-5; 10 bases line up with TRBD1. Germline CDR1 and CDR2: SGHTA and FQGNSA. J was trimmed by 4 bases and V by 2 bases; bases with no gene match: 7. The CDR3 sequence is 16 residues long. The CDR3 reads CASSLSRDRGLETQYF. CDR3 in DNA: TGTGCCAGCAGCTTATCCCGGGACAGGGGATTAGAGACCCAGTACTTC.

This clone was observed once. The chain carries TRBV7-2 and TRBJ2-1; D gene uncertain. The length of the CDR3 is 12 residues. The germline gives CDR1 SGHTA, CDR2 FQGNSA. The V end was cut by 6 bases, the J end by 10 bases, with 13 bases between. CDR3 coding DNA: TGTGCCAGCAGTCTTTTCAGAACCGAGCAGTTCTTC. Its translation is CASSLFRTEQFF.

The chain has TRBV18 and TRBJ1-1; D possibly corresponds to TRBD1 (6 bases). The CDR3 loop spans 15 amino acids. The germline gives CDR1 KGHSH, CDR2 LQKENI. V lost 3 bases and J lost 4, with 15 bases in between. CDR3 region: CASSPRQARGTEAFF. Here the CDR3 DNA reads TGTGCCAGCTCACCCCGACAGGCTCGGGGCACTGAAGCTTTCTTT.

The chain is built from TRBV12-5 and TRBJ2-1; D may be TRBD2 (5 bases). Trimming took 7 bases from V and 6 from J, leaving 10 bases between them. CDR1 and CDR2 (germline): LGHNT, FRNRAP. This CDR3 is 12 amino acids long. The chain's CDR3 is CASAGSGNEQFF. Here the CDR3 DNA reads TGTGCTAGTGCGGGGTCGGGCAATGAGCAGTTCTTC.

DNA for the CDR3: TGTGCCGGGGTATTAAGGGAGCGGGAGGATGAGCAGTTCTTC. Protein: CAGVLREREDEQFF. J is TRBJ2-1 and V is TRBV21-1; the table gives TRBD2 as D, unverified against the DNA. TRBV21-1 is annotated as a pseudogene. This CDR3 has 14 residues.

V usage is TRBV24-1 and J usage is TRBJ2-3, with 9 bases that match TRBD2. The J segment lost 5 bases and the V segment lost 0 bases, leaving 5 bases of the junction unmatched. This CDR3 is 16 amino acids long. CDR1 is KGHDR, CDR2 SFDVKD, per germline. CDR3: CATSDLGASGKDTQYF. CDR3 DNA: TGTGCCACCAGTGATTTGGGGGCTAGCGGGAAAGATACGCAGTATTTT.

The CDR3 loop is CASSLAGTLYEQYF. The CDR3 DNA is TGTGCCAGCAGCTTGGCGGGGACCCTCTACGAGCAGTACTTC. The V and J genes are TRBV7-9 and TRBJ2-7, with a tentative D call TRBD2 (6 bases). Germline V CDR1 and CDR2: SEHNR, FQNEAQ (reference sequence). V shed 3 bases and J shed 3 bases, with 12 bases lying between them. CDR3 length: 14 residues.

The rearrangement joins TRBV28 to TRBJ2-5, with a weak D call TRBD2 (6 bases). V lost 7 bases to trimming and J lost 1 base, with 10 bases between them. The CDR3 totals 13 residues. CDR1 and CDR2 from the germline V gene are MDHEN and SYDVKM. The CDR3 loop is CASNGGTQETQYF. CDR3 coding DNA: TGTGCCAGCAATGGGGGGACCCAAGAGACCCAGTACTTC. Looking up the rest from reference TRBV28 and TRBJ2-5 gives the full variable domain: DVKVTQSSRYLVKRTGEKVFLECVQDMDHENMFWYRQDPGLGLRLIYFSYDVKMKEKGDIPEGYSVSREKKERFSLILESASTNQTSMYLCASNGGTQETQYFGPGTRLLVL.

The V gene is TRBV28, the J gene TRBJ1-1; D is ambiguous. The germline CDR1 and CDR2 sequences are MDHEN and SYDVKM. The V gene lost 6 bases and the J gene lost 1 base, with 6 bases spanning the gap. The CDR3 runs 12 residues. The CDR3 protein is CASRLENTEAFF. CDR3 nucleotide sequence: TGTGCCAGCAGACTCGAGAACACTGAAGCTTTCTTT.

V gene TRBV5-1 combines with J gene TRBJ1-6; 9 nucleotides match TRBD1. The J segment lost 7 bases and the V segment lost 4 bases, leaving 6 bases of the junction unmatched. The germline V gene encodes CDR1 SGHRS and CDR2 YFSETQ. The CDR3 is 15 residues long. CDR3 residues: CASSATGGGNSPLHF. CDR3 bases: TGCGCCAGCAGCGCTACAGGGGGCGGGAATTCACCCCTCCACTTT.

Only one count was recorded for this clone. CDR3 sequence: CATSQTGGRSQETQYF. The CDR3 coding sequence is TGTGCCACTTCCCAGACAGGGGGGAGGTCCCAAGAGACCCAGTACTTC. This chain joins TRBV28 and TRBJ2-5; 9 bases match TRBD1. This CDR3 has 16 amino acids. V lost 10 bases to trimming and J lost 1 base; unmatched junction nucleotides: 13. The germline V gene has CDR1 MDHEN and CDR2 SYDVKM.

The chain joins TRBV6-5 to TRBJ1-5; a possible D gene is TRBD1 (6 bases). The CDR3 totals 13 residues. V lost 7 bases and J lost 7, with 14 bases in between. Germline V lookup: CDR1 MNHEY, CDR2 SVGAGI. The DNA of the CDR3 is TGTGCCAGCACCGAAGGCGGGGGCCAGCCCCAGCATTTT. Residues: CASTEGGGQPQHF.

The J gene is TRBJ1-2, the V gene TRBV6-2 or TRBV6-3; D remains ambiguous. The V end was cut by 6 bases, the J end by 3 bases, with 11 bases between. Per the germline V gene, CDR1 is MNHEY and CDR2 is SVGEGT. This CDR3 comprises 13 residues. The CDR3 sequence is CASSNTEDYGYTF. As DNA, the CDR3 is TGTGCCAGCAGCAACACGGAGGACTATGGCTACACCTTC.

The rearrangement joins TRBV3-1 (or the pseudogene TRBV3-2) to TRBJ1-1; TRBD1 agrees at 8 bases. This CDR3 has 16 residues. J gave up 1 base and V 1 base, and 5 bases lay outside the gene matches. In germline, CDR1 is LGHDT, CDR2 YNNKEL (reference sequence). The CDR3 DNA is TGTGCCAGCAGCCAAGGGGTCGACAGGGGGAACACTGAAGCTTTCTTT. Protein product: CASSQGVDRGNTEAFF.